This T cell receptor beta chain was found in a study of memory CD8 T cells in hepatitis C reinfection. Only in-frame clones appear in the TCRdb table, and some are missing; sequencing was by immunoSEQ multiplex PCR. The sample has a few thousand clones, just under 90% seen once. Time point denoted: peak reinfection, 3 to 8 weeks after reinfection detection. The sorted cells went straight to TCR sequencing with no prior in vitro expansion. Sequenced material: naive CD8+ T cells sorted from blood. The TCR was taken from a man aged 50 to 59 with hepatitis C virus infection.

CDR3 sequence: CASTLSQTLYGYTF. Written as DNA, the CDR3 is TGTGCCAGCACCCTTTCACAAACCCTCTATGGCTACACCTTC. This chain connects TRBV6-6 to TRBJ1-2; D call uncertain. The CDR3 sequence is 14 residues long. V was shortened by 7 bases and J by 4 bases, with 16 bases between the two germline ends. In germline, CDR1 is MNHNY, CDR2 SVGAGI (reference sequence).